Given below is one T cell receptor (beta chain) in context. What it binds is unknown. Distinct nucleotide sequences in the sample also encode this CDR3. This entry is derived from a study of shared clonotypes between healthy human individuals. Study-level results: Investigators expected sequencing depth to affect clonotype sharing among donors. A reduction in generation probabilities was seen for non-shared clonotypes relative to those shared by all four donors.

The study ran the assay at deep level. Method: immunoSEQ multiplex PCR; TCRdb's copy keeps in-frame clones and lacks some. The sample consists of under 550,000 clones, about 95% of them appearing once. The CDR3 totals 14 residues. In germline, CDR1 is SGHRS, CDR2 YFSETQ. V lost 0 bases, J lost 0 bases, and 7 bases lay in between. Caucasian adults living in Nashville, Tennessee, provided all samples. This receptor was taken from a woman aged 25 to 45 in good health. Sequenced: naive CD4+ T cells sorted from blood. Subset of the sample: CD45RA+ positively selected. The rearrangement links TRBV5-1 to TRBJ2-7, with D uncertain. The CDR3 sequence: CASSLASGSYEQYF. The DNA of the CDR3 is TGCGCCAGCAGCTTGGCCTCCGGCTCCTACGAGCAGTACTTC.